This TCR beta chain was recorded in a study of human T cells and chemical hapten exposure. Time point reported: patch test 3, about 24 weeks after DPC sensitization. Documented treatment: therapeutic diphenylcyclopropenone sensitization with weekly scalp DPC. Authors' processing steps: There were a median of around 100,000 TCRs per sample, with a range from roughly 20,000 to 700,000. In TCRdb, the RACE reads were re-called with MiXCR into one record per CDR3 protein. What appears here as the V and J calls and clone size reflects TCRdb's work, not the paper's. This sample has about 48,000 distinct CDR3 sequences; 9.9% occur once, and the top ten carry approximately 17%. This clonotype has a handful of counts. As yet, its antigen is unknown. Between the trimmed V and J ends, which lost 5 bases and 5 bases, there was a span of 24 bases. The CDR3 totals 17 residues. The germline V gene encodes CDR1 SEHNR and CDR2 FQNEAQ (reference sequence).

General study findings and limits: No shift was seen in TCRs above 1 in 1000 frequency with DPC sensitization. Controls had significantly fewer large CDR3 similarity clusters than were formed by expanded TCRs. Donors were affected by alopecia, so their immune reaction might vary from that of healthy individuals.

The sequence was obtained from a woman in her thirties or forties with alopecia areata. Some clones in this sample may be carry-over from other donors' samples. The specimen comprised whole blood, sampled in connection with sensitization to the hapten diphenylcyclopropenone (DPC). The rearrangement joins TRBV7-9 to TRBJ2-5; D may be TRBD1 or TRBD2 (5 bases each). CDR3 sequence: CASSEFRDLPSLETQYF. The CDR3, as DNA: TGTGCCAGCAGCGAATTCCGGGACCTTCCCTCGTTGGAGACCCAGTACTTC. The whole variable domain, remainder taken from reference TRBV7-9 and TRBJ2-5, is DTGVSQNPRHKITKRGQNVTFRCDPISEHNRLYWYRQTLGQGPEFLTYFQNEAQLEKSRLLSDRFSAERPKGSFSTLEIQRTEQGDSAMYLCASSEFRDLPSLETQYFGPGTRLLVL.